These 32 T cell receptor beta chains came from one sample sequenced in a study of shared clonotypes between healthy human individuals (dated by TCRdb to about 2020). Library preparation employed the immunoSEQ multiplex PCR assay. TCRdb took this table from immuneACCESS and kept in-frame rearrangements with V and J called. Such tables lack part of the clones; where checked against another copy, unresolved V genes explain under half of the gap, and the rest is unexplained. The sample profile shows a few million clones; 85% to 95% of them were found once. Clones ranked in the top ten supply 0.39% of the sample. Sequencing was carried out using naive CD4+ T cells from PBMCs. The sample's cell subset or site label, in plain terms: CD45RA+ positively selected. These receptor sequences come from a man aged 18 to 29 in good health. Some clones in this sample may be carry-over from other donors' samples.

The chain employs TRBV10-3 and TRBJ2-6; D ambiguous. Per the germline V gene, CDR1 is ENHRY and CDR2 is SYGVKD. Trimming pared 0 bases from V and 2 bases from J, leaving 8 bases between. CDR3 length equals 16 residues. The CDR3 DNA reads TGTGCCATCAGTGAGTCTTCGGGCGCTGGGGCCAACGTCCTGACTTTC. As protein: CAISESSGAGANVLTF.

This chain connects TRBV10-2 to TRBJ2-3; TRBD2 aligns across 8 bases. The CDR3 extends over 15 amino acids. V lost 4 bases, J lost 0 bases, and 3 bases stayed unmatched. The germline CDR1 and CDR2 sequences are WSHSY and SAAADI. The CDR3 region is CASSVASGSTDTQYF. CDR3 DNA sequence: TGCGCCAGCAGTGTGGCTAGCGGGAGCACAGATACGCAGTATTTT.

The rearrangement links TRBV10-3 to TRBJ2-7; D ambiguous. V was shortened by 0 bases and J by 0 bases, with 12 bases between the two germline ends. The germline V gene has CDR1 ENHRY and CDR2 SYGVKD. The CDR3 loop spans 16 amino acids. The CDR3 sequence is CAISESILRSSYEQYF. The CDR3 region has the DNA TGTGCCATCAGTGAGTCGATCCTCAGGAGCTCCTACGAGCAGTACTTC.

The gene calls are TRBV6-1 and TRBJ2-7, with 11 bases lining up with TRBD2. V was pared by 3 bases and J by 5 bases, with 6 bases of the junction left unmatched. This CDR3 contains 15 residues. Germline values: CDR1 MNHNS, CDR2 SASEGT. The CDR3 sequence is CASSDQVAGGHEQYF. The CDR3 DNA follows: TGTGCCAGCAGTGACCAAGTAGCGGGAGGGCACGAGCAGTACTTC.

This chain uses TRBV7-8 with TRBJ2-7; D uncertain. This CDR3 has 13 residues. V lost 5 bases and J 4 bases, leaving 12 bases between the germline ends. Per germline, CDR1 SGHVS and CDR2 FQNEAQ. The CDR3 DNA reads as TGTGCCAGCAGCCCTCGTCTGGGGTACGAGCAGTACTTC. Amino acids: CASSPRLGYEQYF.

This chain uses TRBV9 with TRBJ2-7; the match to TRBD2 covers 7 bases. Trimming at V came to 5 bases and at J to 3 bases, leaving 11 bases not matched to a gene. Germline V gives CDR1 SGDLS, CDR2 YYNGEE. CDR3 length equals 15 residues. CDR3 sequence: CASSPGLVSYYEQYF. DNA for the CDR3: TGTGCCAGCAGTCCTGGACTAGTAAGTTACTACGAGCAGTACTTC.

Only one count was recorded for this clone. The gene calls are TRBV7-3 and TRBJ2-1, with D perhaps assigned TRBD1 or TRBD2 (5 bases each). V lost 5 bases to trimming and J lost 5 bases, with 16 bases between them. The CDR3 length is 15 residues. Germline V gives CDR1 SGHTA, CDR2 FQGTGA. The DNA for the CDR3 is TGTGCCAGCAGCCCCTACCGGGGCTATAACAATGAGCAGTTCTTC. Translated: CASSPYRGYNNEQFF.

Worth noting for this clone: Different DNA sequences within this sample yield the same CDR3. The gene calls are TRBV18 and TRBJ2-5, with TRBD2 matching 8 bases. Trimming took 3 bases from V and 4 from J; bases not matched to a gene: 1. There are 13 residues in the CDR3. Germline V gene data show CDR1 as KGHSH and CDR2 as LQKENI. The CDR3 spells CASSPAGGETQYF. The CDR3 nucleotides read TGTGCCAGCTCACCGGCGGGGGGAGAGACCCAGTACTTC.

The chain is built from TRBV27 and TRBJ1-5, with 10 positions matching TRBD1. The CDR3 contains 16 residues. The germline gives CDR1 MNHEY, CDR2 SMNVEV (reference sequence). V shed 1 base, J shed 4 bases, and the junction held 4 bases outside the gene matches. As DNA, the CDR3 is TGTGCCAGCAGTTTATTCGGGACAGGGGTTAATCAGCCCCAGCATTTT. Translating gives CASSLFGTGVNQPQHF.

The chain couples TRBV5-4 to TRBJ2-2; 12 positions agree with TRBD1. Germline CDR1 and CDR2: SGHNT and YYREEE (reference sequence). J gave up 5 bases and V 2 bases, and 4 bases lay outside the gene matches. The CDR3 extends over 16 amino acids. Written as DNA, the CDR3 is TGTGCCAGCAGCTTAGGGACAGGGGGCTTGACCGGGGAGCTGTTTTTT. As protein: CASSLGTGGLTGELFF.

This clone occurred once. V is TRBV5-6 and J is TRBJ2-5; either TRBD1 or TRBD2 may fit D (6 bases each). The CDR3 sequence is 13 residues long. Trimming removed 4 bases at V and 4 bases at J, with 11 bases between. CDR1 and CDR2 from the germline V gene are SGHDT and YYEEEE. CDR3 coding DNA: TGTGCCAGCAGCGCGGGACAACGAGAGACCCAGTACTTC. It specifies CASSAGQRETQYF.

The chain carries TRBV9 and TRBJ2-7, with TRBD2 identical over 8 bases. The CDR3 covers 14 residues. Germline V gene sequence: CDR1 SGDLS, CDR2 YYNGEE. The J segment lost 6 bases and the V segment lost 0 bases, leaving 5 bases of the junction unmatched. The DNA for the CDR3 is TGTGCCAGCAGCGTAGCAGCGGGAGTGGGCGAGCAGTACTTC. Translated, it gives CASSVAAGVGEQYF.

The count of this clone is one. Other DNA sequences within the sample encode an identical CDR3. CDR3 coding DNA: TGTGCCAGCAGAGGCGGCTCTGGAAACACCATATATTTT. This encodes CASRGGSGNTIYF. V is TRBV28 and J is TRBJ1-3; D remains unclear. The CDR3 totals 13 residues. CDR1 and CDR2 (germline): MDHEN, SYDVKM. Between the trimmed V and J ends, which lost 6 bases and 0 bases, there was a span of 6 bases.

A note on this clone: Other DNA sequences within the sample encode an identical CDR3. J is TRBJ1-2 and V is TRBV2; TRBD1 matches at 7 bases. In germline, CDR1 is SNHLY, CDR2 FYNNEI. CDR3 size: 13 residues. J gave up 4 bases and V 6 bases, and 5 bases lay outside the gene matches. CDR3 coding DNA: TGTGCCAGCAGGGGGGACAGCCGCTATGGCTACACCTTC. It specifies CASRGDSRYGYTF.

The chain has TRBV19 and TRBJ2-5; no definite D call. Germline-derived CDR1 and CDR2 are LNHDA and SQIVND (reference sequence). Trimming pared 6 bases from V and 7 bases from J, leaving 9 bases between. The CDR3 length is 11 residues. The CDR3: CASRISGTQYF. In DNA form, the CDR3 reads TGTGCCAGTAGGATAAGTGGGACCCAGTACTTC.

As for this clone: The sample carries other DNA sequences with the same CDR3. The J gene is TRBJ1-2, the V gene TRBV29-1; D uncertain. CDR3 length: 11 residues. CDR1 and CDR2 (germline): SQVTM, ANQGSEA. The V gene lost 4 bases and the J gene lost 4 bases, with 7 bases spanning the gap. The DNA of the CDR3 is TGCAGCGTTGGTGGCTCCTATGGCTACACCTTC. Residues: CSVGGSYGYTF.

The chain joins TRBV2 to TRBJ1-2, with D tentatively TRBD1 (6 bases). Germline values: CDR1 SNHLY, CDR2 FYNNEI. CDR3 length: 11 residues. The V end was cut by 9 bases, the J end by 5 bases, with 10 bases between. CDR3 residues: CARGAGYGYTF. The DNA for the CDR3 is TGTGCCAGGGGGGCTGGGTATGGCTACACCTTC.

Worth noting for this clone: This CDR3 is also generated by other DNA sequences in the sample. The chain is built from TRBV27 and TRBJ2-1; no reliable D call. Germline V gives CDR1 MNHEY, CDR2 SMNVEV (reference sequence). Deletions cut 3 bases from V and 4 bases from J, with 1 base between. CDR3 length: 11 residues. The CDR3 protein is CASSFYNEQFF. The CDR3 bases are TGTGCCAGCAGTTTTTACAATGAGCAGTTCTTC.

J is TRBJ2-7 and V is TRBV9, with TRBD2 matching 7 bases. The CDR3 loop spans 14 amino acids. CDR1 and CDR2 from the germline V gene are SGDLS and YYNGEE. V dropped 3 bases and J dropped 2; count of bases not matched to a gene: 5. The CDR3 nucleotides are TGTGCCAGCAGCGCTACTAGCGCCACCTACGAGCAGTACTTC. Protein product: CASSATSATYEQYF.

This clone showed up just once. The chain recombines TRBV28 with TRBJ1-1; D gene uncertain. The germline gives CDR1 MDHEN, CDR2 SYDVKM. V was trimmed by 3 bases and J by 12 bases, leaving 11 bases between them. This CDR3 is 11 amino acids long. The CDR3 nucleotides are TGTGCCAGCAGTTTGGGTCCGAGGACTTTCTTT. It specifies CASSLGPRTFF.

The genes are TRBV11-2 and TRBJ2-3; 8 positions agree with TRBD2. The CDR3 loop spans 16 amino acids. Unmatched junction bases numbered 10, after V lost 5 bases and J lost 3 bases. Germline-derived CDR1 and CDR2 are SGHAT and FQNNGV. The CDR3: CASSTIAGRATDTQYF. CDR3 DNA sequence: TGTGCCAGCAGCACTATAGCGGGAAGGGCGACAGATACGCAGTATTTT.

On this clone: Additional DNA sequences in this sample encode the identical CDR3. The V call is TRBV5-1, the J call TRBJ2-5; weak D call: TRBD1 (6 bases). The V end was cut by 0 bases, the J end by 1 base, with 7 bases between. This CDR3 is built from 14 residues. Germline CDR1 is SGHRS and CDR2 is YFSETQ. The CDR3 loop is CASSLEGGQETQYF. CDR3 nucleotide sequence: TGCGCCAGCAGCTTGGAAGGGGGCCAAGAGACCCAGTACTTC.

The rearrangement joins TRBV7-2 to TRBJ2-2, with D perhaps assigned TRBD1 or TRBD2 (7 bases each). Trimming shortened V by 7 bases and J by 2 bases, and 17 bases separated the two germline ends. This CDR3 is built from 16 residues. Germline V gene data show CDR1 as SGHTA and CDR2 as FQGNSA. The CDR3 DNA is TGTGCCAGCAACCCGACAGGGAGGGCTAACACCGGGGAGCTGTTTTTT. This encodes CASNPTGRANTGELFF.

This chain uses TRBV18 with TRBJ2-3; D is unresolved. The V and J ends lost 6 bases and 2 bases respectively, with 18 bases between them. CDR1 and CDR2 (germline): KGHSH, LQKENI. This CDR3 spans 16 amino acids. The CDR3 DNA reads as TGTGCCAGCTCTCCCGAGCTGTCTTACCTCACAGATACGCAGTATTTT. It codes for CASSPELSYLTDTQYF.

V usage is TRBV5-4 and J usage is TRBJ1-4, with 9 bases matching TRBD1. Looked up from germline, CDR1 is SGHNT and CDR2 is YYREEE (reference sequence). The junction had 5 bases not matched to a gene; V was cut back by 3 bases and J by 5 bases. This CDR3 has 15 residues. CDR3 in amino acids: CASSSAGTGNEKLFF. The CDR3, as DNA: TGTGCCAGCAGCTCCGCCGGGACAGGGAATGAAAAACTGTTTTTT.

Worth noting for this clone: Other DNA sequences in the same sample also yield this CDR3. This chain uses TRBV27 with TRBJ2-1, with 8 nucleotides matching TRBD2. Germline V lookup: CDR1 MNHEY, CDR2 SMNVEV (reference sequence). The trim removed 4 bases at V and 0 bases at J, leaving 5 bases unmatched. The CDR3 loop spans 16 amino acids. The CDR3 DNA follows: TGTGCCAGCAGTTCCCCCGGGACTAGCTCCTACAATGAGCAGTTCTTC. Translated, it gives CASSSPGTSSYNEQFF.

In its sample, this clone was seen once. The sample has other DNA sequences that encode this CDR3 too. The V gene is TRBV5-4, the J gene TRBJ2-7, with TRBD2 identical over 13 bases. The germline CDR1 and CDR2 sequences are SGHNT and YYREEE (reference sequence). The CDR3 loop spans 15 amino acids. V lost 0 bases to trimming and J lost 4 bases; unmatched junction nucleotides: 1. The CDR3 sequence is CASSLGTSGSYEQYF. The CDR3 DNA is TGTGCCAGCAGCTTGGGGACTAGCGGGAGTTACGAGCAGTACTTC.

This rearrangement joins TRBV6-5 to TRBJ1-1; D uncertain. Germline CDR1 reads MNHEY; CDR2 reads SVGAGI. Trimming cost V 2 bases and J 3 bases, with 7 bases left between them. CDR3 length: 13 residues. CDR3 protein: CASSYRRYTEAFF. Written as DNA, the CDR3 is TGTGCCAGCAGTTACCGCAGGTACACTGAAGCTTTCTTT.

The rearrangement links TRBV6-5 to TRBJ2-5, with a tentative D call TRBD1 (5 bases). Judging by the DNA end, TRBJ2-7 fits better; the J call may be wrong. Per germline, CDR1 MNHEY and CDR2 SVGAGI. This CDR3 has 13 amino acids. The CDR3 loop is CASRKRQTDEQYF. Here the CDR3 DNA reads TGTGCCAGCAGAAAGAGACAGACCGACGAGCAGTACTTC.

The gene calls are TRBV14 and TRBJ2-3, with 11 bases aligning to TRBD1. The germline V gene encodes CDR1 SGHDN and CDR2 FVKESK. This CDR3 spans 16 amino acids. Trimming removed 0 bases from V and 3 bases from J; junction bases left unmatched: 2. The CDR3 coding sequence is TGTGCCAGCAGCCAAGAGGACAGGGGGCTAACAGATACGCAGTATTTT. Protein: CASSQEDRGLTDTQYF.

The rearrangement links TRBV10-2 to TRBJ2-1; TRBD2 agrees at 14 bases. The V segment lost 6 bases and the J segment 9 bases; nucleotides outside the gene matches: 4. The V gene's germline CDR1 is WSHSY and CDR2 SAAADI. The CDR3 runs 14 residues. The CDR3 loop reads CASSLGLAGVEQFF. The DNA for the CDR3 is TGCGCCAGCAGCCTGGGACTAGCGGGAGTTGAGCAGTTCTTC.

Here the CDR3 reads CASSFSQGAFAFF. CDR3 sequence (DNA): TGTGCCAGCAGTTTTTCCCAGGGGGCGTTTGCTTTCTTT. The chain joins TRBV28 to TRBJ1-1; 8 bases line up with TRBD1. The CDR3 length is 13 residues. V shed 3 bases, J shed 11 bases, and the junction held 8 bases outside the gene matches. Germline values: CDR1 MDHEN, CDR2 SYDVKM.